This TCR beta chain is from a study of human T cells and chemical hapten exposure. Study details: Diphenylcyclopropenone doses were given weekly to the scalps of patients across the approximately 24-week study. Application of 0.01% DPC to the upper back was done by patch test, with a reading at 6 days. Regarding the study as a whole: The study found that DPC sensitization did not change TCRs above 1 in 1000 frequency.

CDR1 and CDR2 (germline): ENHRY, SYGVKD. Trimming cost V 4 bases and J 1 base, with 7 bases left between them. The CDR3 runs 13 residues. Noted time point: pre-sensitization, week 0. Treatment indicated: therapeutic diphenylcyclopropenone sensitization with weekly scalp DPC. This clonotype has ten or more counts. Antigen: not known. The library tagged individual cDNA molecules with unique molecular identifiers. A single record per CDR3 protein comes from TCRdb applying MiXCR to the RACE reads. The sample includes fewer than 65,000 distinct CDR3 sequences, 9.4% of them seen just once. The rearrangement links TRBV10-3 to TRBJ2-5; the D gene is possibly TRBD2 (6 bases). This receptor was obtained from a woman between 40 and 55 years old with alopecia areata. Some clones in this sample may be carry-over from other donors' samples. Sequences were derived from whole blood, sampled in connection with sensitization to the hapten diphenylcyclopropenone (DPC). The CDR3 reads CAISGGVQETQYF. Here the CDR3 DNA reads TGTGCCATCAGTGGCGGGGTCCAAGAGACCCAGTACTTC.